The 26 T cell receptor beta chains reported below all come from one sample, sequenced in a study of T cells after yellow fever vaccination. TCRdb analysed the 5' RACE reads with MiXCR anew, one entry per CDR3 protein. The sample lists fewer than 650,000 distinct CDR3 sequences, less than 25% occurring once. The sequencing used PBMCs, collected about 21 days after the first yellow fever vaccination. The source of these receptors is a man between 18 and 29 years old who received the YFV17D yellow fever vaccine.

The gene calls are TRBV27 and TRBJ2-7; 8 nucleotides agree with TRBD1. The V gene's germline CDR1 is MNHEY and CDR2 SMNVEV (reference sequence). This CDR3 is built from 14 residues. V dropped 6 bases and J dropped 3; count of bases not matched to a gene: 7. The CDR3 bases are TGTGCCAGCAGCCCACAGGGGGACCGCTACGAGCAGTACTTC. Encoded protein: CASSPQGDRYEQYF.

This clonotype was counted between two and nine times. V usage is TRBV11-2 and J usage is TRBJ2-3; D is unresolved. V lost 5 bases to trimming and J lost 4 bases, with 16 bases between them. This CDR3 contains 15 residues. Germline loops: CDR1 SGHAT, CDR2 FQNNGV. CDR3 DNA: TGTGCCAGCAGCCCCCGGGCGCAGCTTCCAGATACGCAGTATTTT. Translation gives CASSPRAQLPDTQYF.

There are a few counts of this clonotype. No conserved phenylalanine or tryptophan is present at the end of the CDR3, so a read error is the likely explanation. CDR3 bases: TGTGCCAGCAGCTTAGAGGGGTCGCACACCATATATGTT. Protein product: CASSLEGSHTIYV. The gene calls are TRBV7-9 and TRBJ1-3; the D gene is possibly TRBD1 (5 bases). The germline V gene encodes CDR1 SEHNR and CDR2 FQNEAQ (reference sequence). The CDR3 is made up of 13 amino acids. The V end lost 1 base, the J end lost 8 bases, and 9 bases lay between the germline ends.

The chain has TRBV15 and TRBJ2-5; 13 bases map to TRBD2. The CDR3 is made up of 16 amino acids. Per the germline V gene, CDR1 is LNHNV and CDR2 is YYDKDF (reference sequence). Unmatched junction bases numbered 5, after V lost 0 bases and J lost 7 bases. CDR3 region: CATSRDRTSGGGTQYF. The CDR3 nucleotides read TGTGCCACCAGCAGAGATCGAACTAGCGGGGGGGGGACCCAGTACTTC. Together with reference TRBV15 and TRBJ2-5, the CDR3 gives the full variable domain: DAMVIQNPRYQVTQFGKPVTLSCSQTLNHNVMYWYQQKSSQAPKLLFHYYDKDFNNEADTPDNFQSRRPNTSFCFLDIRSPGLGDTAMYLCATSRDRTSGGGTQYFGPGTRLLVL.

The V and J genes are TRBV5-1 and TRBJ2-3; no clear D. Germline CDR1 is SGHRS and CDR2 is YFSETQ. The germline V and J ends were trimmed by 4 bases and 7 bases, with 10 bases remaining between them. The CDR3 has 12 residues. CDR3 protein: CASSLELNTQYF. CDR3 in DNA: TGCGCCAGCAGCCTCGAACTCAATACGCAGTATTTT.

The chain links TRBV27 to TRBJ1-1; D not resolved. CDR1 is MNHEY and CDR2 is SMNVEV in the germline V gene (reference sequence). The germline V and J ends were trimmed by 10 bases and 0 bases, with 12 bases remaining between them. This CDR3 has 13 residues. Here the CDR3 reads CATSGLMNTEAFF. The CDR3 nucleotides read TGTGCCACCTCTGGATTGATGAACACTGAAGCTTTCTTT.

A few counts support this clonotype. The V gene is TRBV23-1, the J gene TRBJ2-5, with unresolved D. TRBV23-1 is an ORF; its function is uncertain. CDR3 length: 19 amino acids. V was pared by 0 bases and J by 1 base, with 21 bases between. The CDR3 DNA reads TGCGCCAGCAGTCAATCCCCCAGTTATTGGGGAATCCTCCAAGAGACCCAGTACTTC. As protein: CASSQSPSYWGILQETQYF.

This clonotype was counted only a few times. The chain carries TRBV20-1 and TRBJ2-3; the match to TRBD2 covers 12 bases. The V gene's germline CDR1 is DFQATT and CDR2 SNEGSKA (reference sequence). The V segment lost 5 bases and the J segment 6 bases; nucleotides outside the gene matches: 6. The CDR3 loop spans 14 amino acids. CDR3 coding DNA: TGCAGTGCTCCGACTAGCGGGGGTCCCGATACGCAGTATTTT. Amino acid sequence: CSAPTSGGPDTQYF.

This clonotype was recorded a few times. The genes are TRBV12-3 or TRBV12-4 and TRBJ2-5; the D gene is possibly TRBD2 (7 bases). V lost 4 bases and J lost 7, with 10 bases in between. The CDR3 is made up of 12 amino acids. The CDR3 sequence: CASSYGGRTQYF. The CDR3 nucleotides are TGTGCCAGCAGTTACGGGGGGCGGACCCAGTACTTC.

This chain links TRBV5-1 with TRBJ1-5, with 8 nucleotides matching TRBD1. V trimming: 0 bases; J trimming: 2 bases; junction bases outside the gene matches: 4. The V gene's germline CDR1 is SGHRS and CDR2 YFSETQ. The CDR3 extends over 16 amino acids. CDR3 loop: CASSLAEDRGNQPQHF. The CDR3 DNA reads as TGCGCCAGCAGCTTGGCCGAGGACAGGGGCAATCAGCCCCAGCATTTT. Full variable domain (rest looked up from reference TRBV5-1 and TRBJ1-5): KAGVTQTPRYLIKTRGQQVTLSCSPISGHRSVSWYQQTPGQGLQFLFEYFSETQRNKGNFPGRFSGRQFSNSRSEMNVSTLELGDSALYLCASSLAEDRGNQPQHFGDGTRLSIL.

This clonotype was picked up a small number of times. Here the CDR3 reads CASSRTGARYEQYF. CDR3 DNA: TGTGCCAGCAGCAGGACAGGGGCCCGCTACGAGCAGTACTTC. The chain is built from TRBV5-5 and TRBJ2-7; 9 positions match TRBD1. This CDR3 has 14 amino acids. Germline-derived CDR1 and CDR2 are SGHKS and YYEKEE (reference sequence). V lost 4 bases and J lost 3; bases outside the gene matches: 5.

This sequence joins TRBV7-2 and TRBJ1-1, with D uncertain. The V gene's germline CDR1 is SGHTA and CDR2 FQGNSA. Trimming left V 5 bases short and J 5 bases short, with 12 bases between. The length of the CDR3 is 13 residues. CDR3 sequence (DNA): TGTGCCAGCAGCCTATTCCTTAGAACTGAAGCTTTCTTT. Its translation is CASSLFLRTEAFF.

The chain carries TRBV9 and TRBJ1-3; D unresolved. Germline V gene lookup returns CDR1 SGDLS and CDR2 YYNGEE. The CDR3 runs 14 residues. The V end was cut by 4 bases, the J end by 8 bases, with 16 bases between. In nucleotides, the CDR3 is TGTGCCAGCAGCCCTCAACCCTCATGGGACACCATATATTTT. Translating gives CASSPQPSWDTIYF.

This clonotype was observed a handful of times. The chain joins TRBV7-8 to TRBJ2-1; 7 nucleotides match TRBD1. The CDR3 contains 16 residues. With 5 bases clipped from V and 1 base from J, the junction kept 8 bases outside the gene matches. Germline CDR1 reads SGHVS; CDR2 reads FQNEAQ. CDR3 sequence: CASSRTGTESYNEQFF. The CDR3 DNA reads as TGTGCCAGCAGCCGGACGGGGACAGAGTCCTACAATGAGCAGTTCTTC.

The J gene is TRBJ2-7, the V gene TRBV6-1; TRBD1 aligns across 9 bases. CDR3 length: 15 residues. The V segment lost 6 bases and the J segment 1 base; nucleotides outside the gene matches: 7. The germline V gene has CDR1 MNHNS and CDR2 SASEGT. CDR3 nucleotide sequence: TGTGCCAGCAGGAATCCCGGGACAGGGTCCTACGAGCAGTACGTC. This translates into CASRNPGTGSYEQYV.

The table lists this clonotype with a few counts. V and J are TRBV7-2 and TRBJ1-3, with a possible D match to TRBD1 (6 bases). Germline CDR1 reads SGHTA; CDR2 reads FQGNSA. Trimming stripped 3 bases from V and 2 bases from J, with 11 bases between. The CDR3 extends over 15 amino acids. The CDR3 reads CASSLSGGPGNTIYF. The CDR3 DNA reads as TGTGCCAGCAGCTTGAGCGGGGGGCCTGGAAACACCATATATTTT.

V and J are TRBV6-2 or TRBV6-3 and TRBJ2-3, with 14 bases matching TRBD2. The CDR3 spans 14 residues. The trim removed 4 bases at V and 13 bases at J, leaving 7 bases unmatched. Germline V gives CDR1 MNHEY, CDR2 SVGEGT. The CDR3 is CASSSQTSGGAEYF. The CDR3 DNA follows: TGTGCCAGCAGTTCCCAGACTAGCGGGGGGGCGGAGTATTTT.

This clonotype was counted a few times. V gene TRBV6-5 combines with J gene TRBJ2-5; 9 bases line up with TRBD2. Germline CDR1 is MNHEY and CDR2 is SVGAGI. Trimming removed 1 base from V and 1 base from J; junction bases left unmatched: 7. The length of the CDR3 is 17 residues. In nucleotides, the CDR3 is TGTGCCAGCAGTTACTTGGGAGCGGGGGGACTCCAAGAGACCCAGTACTTC. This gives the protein CASSYLGAGGLQETQYF.

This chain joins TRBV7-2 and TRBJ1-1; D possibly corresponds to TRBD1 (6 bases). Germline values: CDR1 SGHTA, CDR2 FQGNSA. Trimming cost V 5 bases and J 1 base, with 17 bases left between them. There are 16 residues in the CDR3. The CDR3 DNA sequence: TGTGCCAGCAGCCCCGACGGGACAATTAGGAACACTGAAGCTTTCTTT. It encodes CASSPDGTIRNTEAFF.

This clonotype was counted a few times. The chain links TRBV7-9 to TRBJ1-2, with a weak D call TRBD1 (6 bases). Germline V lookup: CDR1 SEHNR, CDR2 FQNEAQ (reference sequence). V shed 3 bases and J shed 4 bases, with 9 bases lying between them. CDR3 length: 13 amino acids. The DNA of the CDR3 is TGTGCCAGCAGCTTTGGGACATTCTATGGCTACACCTTC. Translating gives CASSFGTFYGYTF. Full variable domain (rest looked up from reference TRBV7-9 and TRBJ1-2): DTGVSQNPRHKITKRGQNVTFRCDPISEHNRLYWYRQTLGQGPEFLTYFQNEAQLEKSRLLSDRFSAERPKGSFSTLEIQRTEQGDSAMYLCASSFGTFYGYTFGSGTRLTVV.

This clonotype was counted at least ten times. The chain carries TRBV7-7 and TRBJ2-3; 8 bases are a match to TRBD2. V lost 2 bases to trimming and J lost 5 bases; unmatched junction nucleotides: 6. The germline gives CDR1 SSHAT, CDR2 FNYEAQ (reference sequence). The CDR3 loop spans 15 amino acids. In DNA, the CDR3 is TGTGCCAGCAGCTTAAGTGCCACTAGCGGAGATACGCAGTATTTT. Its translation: CASSLSATSGDTQYF. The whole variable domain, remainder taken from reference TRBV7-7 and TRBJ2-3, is GAGVSQSPRYKVTKRGQDVTLRCDPISSHATLYWYQQALGQGPEFLTYFNYEAQPDKSGLPSDRFSAERPEGSISTLTIQRTEQRDSAMYRCASSLSATSGDTQYFGPGTRLTVL.

CDR3 region: CASSLQGVATQYF. DNA for the CDR3: TGTGCCAGCAGCTTACAGGGTGTGGCGACCCAGTACTTC. The rearrangement links TRBV11-2 to TRBJ2-5; tentative D call: TRBD1 (5 bases). The length of the CDR3 is 13 residues. Per germline, CDR1 SGHAT and CDR2 FQNNGV. Trimming cost V 2 bases and J 7 bases, with 11 bases left between them.

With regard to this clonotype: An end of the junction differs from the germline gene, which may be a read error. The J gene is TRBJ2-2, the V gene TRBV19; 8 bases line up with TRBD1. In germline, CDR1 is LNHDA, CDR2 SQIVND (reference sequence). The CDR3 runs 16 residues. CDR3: CASSLVRDRNPGELFF. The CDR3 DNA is TGTGCCAGTAGTCTAGTCCGGGACAGGAACCCCGGGGAGCTGTTTTTT.

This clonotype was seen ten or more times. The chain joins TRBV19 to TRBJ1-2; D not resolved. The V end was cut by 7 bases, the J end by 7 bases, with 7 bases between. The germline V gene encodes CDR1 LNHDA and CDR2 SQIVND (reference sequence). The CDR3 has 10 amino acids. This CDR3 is CASKGGGYTF. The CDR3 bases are TGTGCCAGTAAGGGAGGTGGCTACACCTTC.

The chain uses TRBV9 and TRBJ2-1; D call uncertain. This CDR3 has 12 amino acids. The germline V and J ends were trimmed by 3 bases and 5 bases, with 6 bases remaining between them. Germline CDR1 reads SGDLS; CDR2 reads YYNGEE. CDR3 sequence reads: CASSGSHNEQFF. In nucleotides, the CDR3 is TGTGCCAGCAGCGGTAGTCACAATGAGCAGTTCTTC.

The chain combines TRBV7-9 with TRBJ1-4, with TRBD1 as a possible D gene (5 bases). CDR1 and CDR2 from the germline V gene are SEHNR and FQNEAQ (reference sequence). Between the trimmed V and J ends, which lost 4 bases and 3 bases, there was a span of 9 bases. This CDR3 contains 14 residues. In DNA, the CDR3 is TGTGCCAGCAGCTACGGGACGTCTAATGAAAAACTGTTTTTT. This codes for CASSYGTSNEKLFF.